This is a list of T cell receptor beta chains from one sample in a study of T cells after yellow fever vaccination. From the 5' RACE reads, TCRdb called clonotypes with MiXCR, one entry per CDR3 protein. Of about 68,000 distinct CDR3 sequences in the sample, 5% to 8% were seen once. The sequencing used CD8+ T cells sorted from PBMCs, collected about 41 days after the first yellow fever vaccination. The receptors were sampled from a man between 18 and 29 years old who received the YFV17D yellow fever vaccine. The CDR3 runs from the conserved cysteine through the conserved F or W.

V gene	J gene	CDR3 protein
TRBV11-2	TRBJ2-7	CASSFTYEQYF
TRBV25-1	TRBJ1-5	CASSEGGQPQHF
TRBV9	TRBJ1-6	CASSGTGYNSPLHF
TRBV15	TRBJ2-1	CATSTISLSSYNEQFF
TRBV24-1	TRBJ2-5	CATSDTGTSFFSETQYF
TRBV27	TRBJ2-1	CASSPPLAGQQFF
TRBV7-9	TRBJ1-1	CASSSLLGGPEAFF
TRBV7-6	TRBJ2-7	CASSSWAYEQYF
TRBV5-5	TRBJ2-5	CASSLDPGWIQETQYF
TRBV7-2	TRBJ2-7	CASSSPTGVSEQYF
TRBV7-2	TRBJ1-5	CASSPGGGTGNQPQHF
TRBV20-1	TRBJ2-3	CSAAAGDRGDTQYF